This is a list of T cell receptor beta chains from one sample in a study of regulatory T cells in long-lasting Graves disease. Via MiXCR, TCRdb re-called the multiplex PCR reads, giving one row per CDR3 protein. The sample has 300,000 to 500,000 distinct CDR3 sequences; less than 25% are singletons. Source: peripheral blood mononuclear cells (PBMCs), taken when the disease was refractory, from a patient treated with antithyroid drugs. Source of these receptors: a female donor with Graves disease. Each CDR3 is given with its conserved first and last residue. Each record gives: D gene, clone size, J gene, V gene, CDR3 protein, CDR3 DNA. A D gene is named only where the DNA matches it firmly. Rows give clone size only sometimes, using once, few, many, or a class for an expanded clone.

D: NA
size: NA
J: TRBJ2-2
V: TRBV20-1
CDR3: CSAGDSTGELFF
DNA: TGCAGTGCAGGCGATTCCACCGGGGAGCTGTTTTTT

D: NA
size: NA
J: TRBJ1-1
V: TRBV7-9
CDR3: CASSRQTEAFF
DNA: TGTGCCAGCAGCCGACAAACTGAAGCTTTCTTT

D: NA
size: few
J: TRBJ1-1
V: TRBV20-1
CDR3: CSALQGPLNTEAFF
DNA: TGCAGTGCTTTACAGGGACCGTTGAACACTGAAGCTTTCTTT

D: TRBD1
size: NA
J: TRBJ1-5
V: TRBV19
CDR3: CASSTRDRVNQPQHF
DNA: TGTGCCAGTAGTACCCGGGACAGAGTAAATCAGCCCCAGCATTTT

D: NA
size: few
J: TRBJ2-2
V: TRBV24-1
CDR3: CATSVRFPNTGELFF
DNA: TGTGCCACCAGTGTGCGATTTCCGAACACCGGGGAGCTGTTTTTT

D: TRBD2
size: NA
J: TRBJ2-5
V: TRBV7-2
CDR3: CASSSPVQTSAYQETQYF
DNA: TGTGCCAGCAGCTCCCCCGTCCAGACTAGCGCCTACCAAGAGACCCAGTACTTC

D: TRBD2
size: many
J: TRBJ2-7
V: TRBV20-1
CDR3: CSASSGGSYEQYF
DNA: TGCAGTGCTAGTAGTGGCGGGAGCTACGAGCAGTACTTC

D: NA
size: many
J: TRBJ2-5
V: TRBV12-3/TRBV12-4
CDR3: CASSLKGRPVTQYF
DNA: TGTGCCAGCAGTTTGAAGGGGAGGCCGGTGACCCAGTACTTC

D: NA
size: few
J: TRBJ1-2
V: TRBV30
CDR3: CAWEPDGGGYTF
DNA: TGTGCCTGGGAGCCTGATGGGGGTGGCTACACCTTC

D: NA
size: once
J: TRBJ2-2
V: TRBV30
CDR3: CAWSVTGTRELFF
DNA: TGTGCCTGGAGTGTAACAGGGACCAGGGAGCTGTTTTTT

D: TRBD2
size: few
J: TRBJ2-7
V: TRBV7-2
CDR3: CASSMSGKVSYEQYF
DNA: TGTGCCAGCAGCATGAGCGGGAAGGTCTCCTACGAGCAGTACTTC

D: TRBD2
size: NA
J: TRBJ2-5
V: TRBV9
CDR3: CASSRNVVGGETQYF
DNA: TGTGCCAGCAGCAGGAACGTCGTGGGAGGGGAGACCCAGTACTTC

D: NA
size: NA
J: TRBJ1-2
V: TRBV7-9
CDR3: CASSPGEYGYTF
DNA: TGTGCCAGCAGCCCAGGAGAATATGGCTACACCTTC

D: NA
size: NA
J: TRBJ2-7
V: TRBV20-1
CDR3: CSASDHSYEQYF
DNA: TGCAGTGCTAGCGACCACTCCTACGAGCAGTACTTC